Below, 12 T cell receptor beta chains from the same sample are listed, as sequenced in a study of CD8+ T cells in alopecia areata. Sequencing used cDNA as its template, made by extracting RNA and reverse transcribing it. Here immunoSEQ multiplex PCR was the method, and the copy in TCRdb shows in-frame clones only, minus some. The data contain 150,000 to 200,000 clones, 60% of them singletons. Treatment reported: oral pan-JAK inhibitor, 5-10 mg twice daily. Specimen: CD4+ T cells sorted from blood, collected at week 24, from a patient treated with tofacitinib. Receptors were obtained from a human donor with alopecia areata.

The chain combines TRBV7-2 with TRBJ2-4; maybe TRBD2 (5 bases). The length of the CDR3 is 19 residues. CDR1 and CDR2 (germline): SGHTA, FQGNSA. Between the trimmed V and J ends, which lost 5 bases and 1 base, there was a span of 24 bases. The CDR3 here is CASSIMSSGNPRAKNIQYF. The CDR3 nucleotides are TGTGCCAGCAGCATTATGTCCTCCGGGAATCCTCGGGCCAAAAACATTCAGTACTTC.

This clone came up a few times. The CDR3 region is CASSQGTDPSYEQYF. In nucleotides, the CDR3 is TGTGCCAGCAGCCAAGGGACGGATCCTTCCTACGAGCAGTACTTC. This chain uses TRBV5-6 with TRBJ2-7, with D perhaps matching TRBD1 or TRBD2 (5 bases each). This CDR3 spans 15 amino acids. In germline, CDR1 is SGHDT, CDR2 YYEEEE. The V end lost 4 bases, the J end lost 1 base, and 15 bases lay between the germline ends.

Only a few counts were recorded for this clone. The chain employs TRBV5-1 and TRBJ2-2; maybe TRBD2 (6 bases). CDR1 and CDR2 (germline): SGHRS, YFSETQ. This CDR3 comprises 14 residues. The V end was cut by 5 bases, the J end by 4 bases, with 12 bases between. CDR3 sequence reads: CASRIAVLTGELFF. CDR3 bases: TGCGCCAGCAGAATAGCGGTTCTCACCGGGGAGCTGTTTTTT.

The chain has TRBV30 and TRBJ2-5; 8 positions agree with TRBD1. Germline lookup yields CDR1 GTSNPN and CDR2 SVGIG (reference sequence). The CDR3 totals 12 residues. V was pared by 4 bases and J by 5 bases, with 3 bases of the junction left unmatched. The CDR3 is CAWTAGGETQYF. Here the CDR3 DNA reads TGTGCCTGGACAGCAGGGGGCGAGACCCAGTACTTC.

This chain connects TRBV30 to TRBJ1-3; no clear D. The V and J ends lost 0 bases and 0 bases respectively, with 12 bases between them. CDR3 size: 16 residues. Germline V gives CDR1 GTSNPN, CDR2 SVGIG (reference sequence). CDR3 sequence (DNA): TGTGCCTGGAGTGTACTGAAGGCCGGCTCTGGAAACACCATATATTTT. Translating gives CAWSVLKAGSGNTIYF.

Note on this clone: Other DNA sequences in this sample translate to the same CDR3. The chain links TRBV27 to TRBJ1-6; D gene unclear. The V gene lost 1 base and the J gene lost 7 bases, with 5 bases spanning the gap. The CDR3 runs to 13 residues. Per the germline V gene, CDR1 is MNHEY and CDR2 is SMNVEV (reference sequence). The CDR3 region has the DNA TGTGCCAGCAGTTTATATCGGAATTCACCCCTCCACTTT. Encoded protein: CASSLYRNSPLHF.

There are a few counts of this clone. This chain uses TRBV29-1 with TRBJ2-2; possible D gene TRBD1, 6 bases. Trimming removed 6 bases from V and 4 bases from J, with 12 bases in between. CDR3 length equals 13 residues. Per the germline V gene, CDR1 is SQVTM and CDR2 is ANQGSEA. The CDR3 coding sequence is TGCAGCGTGCGACAGGTGCGCACCGGGGAGCTGTTTTTT. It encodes CSVRQVRTGELFF.

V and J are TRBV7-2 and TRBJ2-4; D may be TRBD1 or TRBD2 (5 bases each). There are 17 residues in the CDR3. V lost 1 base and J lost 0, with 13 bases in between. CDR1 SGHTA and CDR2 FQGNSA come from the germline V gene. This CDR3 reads CASSLELGRLAKNIQYF. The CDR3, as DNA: TGTGCCAGCAGCTTAGAGTTGGGACGACTAGCCAAAAACATTCAGTACTTC.

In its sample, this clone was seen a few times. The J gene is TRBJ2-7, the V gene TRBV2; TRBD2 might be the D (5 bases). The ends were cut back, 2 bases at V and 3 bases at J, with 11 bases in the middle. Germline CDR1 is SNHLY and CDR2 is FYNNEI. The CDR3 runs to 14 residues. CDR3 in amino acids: CASSENSGNYEQYF. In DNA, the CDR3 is TGTGCCAGCAGTGAAAACAGCGGTAACTACGAGCAGTACTTC.

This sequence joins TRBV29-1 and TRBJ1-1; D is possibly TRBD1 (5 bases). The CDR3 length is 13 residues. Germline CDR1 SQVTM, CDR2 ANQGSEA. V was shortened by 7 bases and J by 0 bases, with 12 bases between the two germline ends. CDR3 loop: CSAARGLNTEAFF. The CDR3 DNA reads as TGCAGCGCCGCACGGGGGTTGAACACTGAAGCTTTCTTT.

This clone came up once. Here the CDR3 reads CSVGGISYEQYF. In nucleotides, the CDR3 is TGCAGCGTTGGGGGCATCTCCTACGAGCAGTACTTC. J is TRBJ2-7 and V is TRBV29-1, with D possibly matching TRBD1 (5 bases). From germline, CDR1 is SQVTM and CDR2 ANQGSEA. The V end lost 4 bases, the J end lost 0 bases, and 7 bases lay between the germline ends. The CDR3 extends over 12 amino acids.

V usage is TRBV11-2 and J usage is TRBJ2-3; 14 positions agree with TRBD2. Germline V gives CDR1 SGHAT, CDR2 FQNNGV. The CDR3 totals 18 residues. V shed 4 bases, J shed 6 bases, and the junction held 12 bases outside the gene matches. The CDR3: CASSSTRLTSGGADTQYF. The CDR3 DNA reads TGTGCCAGCAGCTCTACACGCTTGACTAGCGGGGGGGCGGATACGCAGTATTTT.